This TCR beta chain was observed in a study of blood T cells in healthy people across ages (dated by TCRdb to about 2015). In terms of the full investigation: Template switching captured roughly one uniquely barcoded TCR beta cDNA molecule per two T cells in model experiments. To avoid experimental bias, donors of different ages were distributed randomly across sequencing lanes. To track age-related changes in TCR beta repertoire diversity, the study relied on deep sequencing normalized with unique cDNA molecular identifiers. Using the same blood draw, the study looked at two additional independent replicas of 1 million unique cDNA reads for two donors, one aged 18 to 30 and the other aged 80 or older. The donors were split into four age groups: young (average about 16 years), middle-aged (about 40), aged (62) and long-lived (more than 80).

Receptor libraries were prepared by 5' RACE. The sequencing machine was an Illumina HiSeq 2500. A second PCR of roughly 7 to 12 cycles was performed with a sample-barcoded 5' primer and a J-beta primer mix. A unique molecular identifier was introduced onto each TCR beta cDNA molecule by a template-switch 5' adaptor carrying 12 random nucleotides. At least 3 million CDR3-containing paired-end reads were obtained from each sample. First-strand cDNA synthesis was performed from all RNA using the Mint cDNA synthesis kit, with priming by a TRBC-specific oligonucleotide. Following uracil-DNA glycosylase treatment, all cDNA underwent a first 18-cycle PCR with the universal primers M1SS and BC2_uni_R. The study's processing was this. For normalization, 1 million high-quality reads, each with a distinct molecular identifier, were randomly selected from each sample. Instead of being binned into consensus sequences, reads with shared molecular identifiers were discarded. CDR3 identification, clonotype clustering and error correction used MiTCR with a Q25 quality threshold and the strictest error-elimination algorithm. A nonparametric unseen species model using Euler transformation provided a lower-bound estimate of total TCR beta diversity. In TCRdb, the public reads were trimmed at Q25 with fastp and aligned with MiXCR, with productive beta chains retained. CDR3 protein duplicates are merged, each entry listing the most common genes and DNA. TCRdb, not the authors, supplied the V and J calls. This sample holds approximately 800,000 distinct CDR3 sequences; just over 55% were observed only once. The ten biggest clones cover roughly 25% of the sample.

This clonotype occurred a few times. No cognate antigen has been identified for it. Base qualities are not provided; no much larger clone lies one nucleotide away. The donors were under 40 Caucasian individuals from Russia, aged roughly 6 to 100 years, who were systemically healthy. Each donor gave about 11 milliliters of peripheral blood, drawn into EDTA-treated Vacutainer tubes. Ficoll-Paque density-gradient centrifugation was used to isolate PBMCs, with at least 7 million per sample. Total RNA, at least 5.5 micrograms per sample, was extracted from PBMCs with Trizol reagent. Naive CD45RAhigh/CD27high T cell percentages were measured by flow cytometry on a PBMC aliquot from every donor. CDR3 length: 13 amino acids, cysteine to phenylalanine. Just CDR3 DNA is preserved here, 39 bases in frame from base 1. CDR1 and CDR2 were assigned from the germline V gene as MNHEY and SVGAGI. The trim is 5 bases for V and 1 base for J, with a gap of 8 bases between the germline ends.

Paper-wide results and their limitations: A strong correlation was found between observed TCR beta diversity and the percentage of naive T cells measured by flow cytometry. Compared with the aged group, the long-lived group had more naive CD4+ T cells, fewer expanded clones and increased TCR diversity, suggesting age selection. As age increased, observed TCR beta diversity per million T cells dropped in a roughly linear way, and a significant reduction was already evident by age 40. Because profiling used bulk unsorted PBMCs, naive and antigen-experienced compartments could not be compared conclusively. Estimates of total diversity based on one million sequenced T cells were considered lower bounds and underestimates. The CMV infection status of donors was not known, potentially confounding age-related changes in expanded clonotypes.

Recombination connected TRBV6-5 to TRBJ1-2; the D segment cannot be called with confidence. This sequence originates from a middle-aged man in good health. The specimen was blood. The encoded CDR3 is CASSLSVNYGYTF. The DNA reads TGTGCCAGCAGTCTCTCGGTTAACTATGGCTACACCTTC.